These 10 T cell receptor beta chains were sequenced from one sample in a study of blood T cells in healthy people across ages (dated by TCRdb to the mid-2010s). The library was obtained by 5' RACE. A second about 7 to 12 cycle PCR used a sample-barcoded 5' primer and a J-beta primer mix. TCRdb reprocessed the public reads (quality trimming at Q25 with fastp, clone calling with MiXCR) and kept in-frame beta chains. Each CDR3 protein appears once, grouped with its most common genes and DNA. Recorded for this sample are over 1,500,000 distinct CDR3 sequences; roughly 43% of them occurred a single time. The ten largest clones add up to under 30% of the sample. Material: blood. These receptors were taken from a human donor in good health.

This clonotype was seen a few times. The chain is built from TRBV5-1 and TRBJ2-3; 9 bases are a match to TRBD2. V trimming: 2 bases; J trimming: 3 bases; junction bases outside the gene matches: 13. The CDR3 is 18 residues long. Germline lookup yields CDR1 SGHRS and CDR2 YFSETQ. CDR3 region: CASSLAPGRGGATDTQYF. For the CDR3, the DNA is TGCGCCAGCAGCTTAGCCCCCGGGCGCGGGGGGGCGACAGATACGCAGTATTTT.

The chain recombines TRBV4-1 with TRBJ2-7, with D possibly TRBD2 on 6 matching bases. Trimming removed 4 bases from V and 2 bases from J, with 18 bases in between. Germline values: CDR1 MGHRA, CDR2 YSYEKL. This CDR3 has 16 amino acids. CDR3 nucleotides: TGCGCCAGCAGCCCTCTTAAAGGGACGGGAGCCTACGAGCAGTACTTC. This gives the protein CASSPLKGTGAYEQYF.

This clonotype was counted a few times. J is TRBJ2-3 and V is TRBV25-1; TRBD2 matches at 9 bases. The CDR3 runs to 18 residues. Germline-derived CDR1 and CDR2 are MGHDK and SYGVNS. V was clipped by 3 bases and J by 5 bases; unmatched bases: 15. The CDR3 here is CASSDRRGGAVLRDTQYF. CDR3 DNA: TGTGCCAGCAGTGACCGTCGCGGGGGGGCCGTCTTAAGAGATACGCAGTATTTT.

This clonotype was seen just once. V and J are TRBV29-1 and TRBJ2-1; 12 nucleotides match TRBD2. Germline CDR1 reads SQVTM; CDR2 reads ANQGSEA. V lost 0 bases, J lost 7 bases, and 13 bases stayed unmatched. The CDR3 totals 18 residues. CDR3 protein: CSVEERRTSGGPGNEQFF. CDR3 sequence (DNA): TGCAGCGTTGAAGAAAGGAGAACTAGCGGGGGGCCAGGGAATGAGCAGTTCTTC.

The chain is built from TRBV20-1 and TRBJ1-2; D gene unclear. V gave up 3 bases and J gave up 0 bases, with 8 bases separating them. CDR3 length: 13 amino acids. CDR1 and CDR2 from the germline V gene are DFQATT and SNEGSKA (reference sequence). The CDR3 sequence is CSASMGTNYGYTF. The CDR3 nucleotides are TGCAGTGCTAGTATGGGGACTAACTATGGCTACACCTTC.

This clonotype was counted between two and nine times. V usage is TRBV5-5 and J usage is TRBJ2-1; maybe TRBD2 (7 bases). From germline, CDR1 is SGHKS and CDR2 YYEKEE (reference sequence). V shed 2 bases and J shed 6 bases, with 12 bases lying between them. This CDR3 contains 14 residues. The CDR3 nucleotides are TGTGCCAGCAGCTTTGGACAGCGGGGCAATGAGCAGTTCTTC. Its translation is CASSFGQRGNEQFF.

This chain joins TRBV4-1 and TRBJ2-7, with D perhaps TRBD1 or TRBD2 (5 bases each). Trimming removed 3 bases from V and 2 bases from J, with 8 bases in between. The CDR3 has 13 residues. Germline V gene data show CDR1 as MGHRA and CDR2 as YSYEKL. CDR3 bases: TGCGCCAGCAGCCATCTGGGGGCCTACGAGCAGTACTTC. Protein sequence: CASSHLGAYEQYF.

This CDR3 reads CASSPGDMYTEAFF. The CDR3 DNA is TGTGCCAGCAGCCCCGGCGATATGTACACTGAAGCTTTCTTT. The rearrangement links TRBV9 to TRBJ1-1; D call uncertain. Germline values: CDR1 SGDLS, CDR2 YYNGEE. The CDR3 totals 14 residues. V gave up 4 bases and J gave up 3 bases, with 13 bases separating them.

V gene TRBV2 combines with J gene TRBJ2-1; 7 bases agree with TRBD2. V trimming: 5 bases; J trimming: 5 bases; junction bases outside the gene matches: 12. CDR1 SNHLY and CDR2 FYNNEI come from the germline V gene. CDR3 length: 16 residues. The CDR3 DNA is TGTGCCAGCAGTTCTCTGGGGGAGGGGCAGGACAATGAGCAGTTCTTC. Translated: CASSSLGEGQDNEQFF.

This chain connects TRBV12-3 or TRBV12-4 to TRBJ1-2, with D unresolved. This CDR3 has 14 amino acids. Trimming pared 5 bases from V and 5 bases from J, leaving 15 bases between. Here the CDR3 DNA reads TGTGCCAGCAGTCAAGGGAGGGTGAGATATGGCTACACCTTC. This translates into CASSQGRVRYGYTF.